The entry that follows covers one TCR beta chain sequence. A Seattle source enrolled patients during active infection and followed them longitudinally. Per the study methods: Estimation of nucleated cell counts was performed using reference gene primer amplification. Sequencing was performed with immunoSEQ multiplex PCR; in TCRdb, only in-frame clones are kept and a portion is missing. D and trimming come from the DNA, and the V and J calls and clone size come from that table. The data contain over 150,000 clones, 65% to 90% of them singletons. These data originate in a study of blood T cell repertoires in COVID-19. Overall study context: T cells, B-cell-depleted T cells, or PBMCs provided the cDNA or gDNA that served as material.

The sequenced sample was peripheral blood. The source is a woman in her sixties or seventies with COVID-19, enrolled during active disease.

CDR3: CASSRQGSGDEKLFF. The CDR3 coding sequence is TGTGCCAGCAGCCGACAGGGTTCAGGAGATGAAAAACTGTTTTTT. The V gene is TRBV3-1 (or the pseudogene TRBV3-2), the J gene TRBJ1-4, with TRBD1 matching over 7 bases. The CDR3 length is 15 residues. Germline CDR1 reads LGHDT; CDR2 reads YNNKEL (reference sequence). The J segment lost 6 bases and the V segment lost 4 bases, leaving 8 bases of the junction unmatched.